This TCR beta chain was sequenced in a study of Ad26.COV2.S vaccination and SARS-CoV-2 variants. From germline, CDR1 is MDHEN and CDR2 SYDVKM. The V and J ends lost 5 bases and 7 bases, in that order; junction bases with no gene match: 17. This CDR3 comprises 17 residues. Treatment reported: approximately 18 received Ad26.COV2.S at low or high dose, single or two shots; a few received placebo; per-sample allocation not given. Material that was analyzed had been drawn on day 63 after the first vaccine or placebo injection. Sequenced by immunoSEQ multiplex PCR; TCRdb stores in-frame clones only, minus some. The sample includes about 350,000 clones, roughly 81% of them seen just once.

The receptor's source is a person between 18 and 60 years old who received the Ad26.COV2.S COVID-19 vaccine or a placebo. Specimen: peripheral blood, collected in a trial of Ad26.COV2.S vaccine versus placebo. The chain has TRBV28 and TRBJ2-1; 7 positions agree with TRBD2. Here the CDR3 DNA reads TGTGCCAGCAGTGATCCGGGACTAACCCACCTAGGAAATGAGCAGTTCTTC. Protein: CASSDPGLTHLGNEQFF.